These 27 T cell receptor beta chains were sequenced from one sample in a study of human T cells and chemical hapten exposure. The time point denotes: patch test 1, 2 weeks after DPC sensitization. As for treatment: therapeutic diphenylcyclopropenone sensitization with weekly scalp DPC. TCRdb processed the RACE reads anew with MiXCR; each CDR3 protein has one entry. The sample holds some 81,000 distinct CDR3 sequences, approximately 8% seen once. This sample comprised whole blood, obtained in connection with sensitization to the hapten diphenylcyclopropenone (DPC). These receptors all come from a woman in her 30s with alopecia areata. Some clones in this sample may be carry-over from other donors' samples.

This sequence joins TRBV12-3 or TRBV12-4 and TRBJ2-3, with 10 bases identical to TRBD2. J gave up 3 bases and V 1 base, and 4 bases lay outside the gene matches. The CDR3 has 16 amino acids. The CDR3, as DNA: TGTGCCAGCAGTTTAGTTAGCGGGGGGCCGACAGATACGCAGTATTTT. This encodes CASSLVSGGPTDTQYF.

This clonotype was picked up one time. The chain joins TRBV6-5 to TRBJ2-1; tentative D call: TRBD2 (5 bases). Germline V lookup: CDR1 MNHEY, CDR2 SVGAGI. Trimming cost V 6 bases and J 7 bases, with 10 bases left between them. The CDR3 has 12 residues. DNA of the CDR3: TGTGCCAGCAGGACCTGGGAGAATGAGCAGTTCTTC. This encodes CASRTWENEQFF.

The chain is built from TRBV20-1 and TRBJ2-7; no definite D call. V was cut by 5 bases and J by 2 bases, with 19 bases left in between. Germline assignment: CDR1 DFQATT and CDR2 SNEGSKA (reference sequence). The length of the CDR3 is 15 residues. CDR3 nucleotide sequence: TGCAGTGCTTCCCGGGCCACCTTTAATCCCTACGAGCAGTACTTC. Translated, it gives CSASRATFNPYEQYF.

This clonotype was detected many times. This chain links TRBV5-6 with TRBJ2-2; D unresolved. The CDR3 extends over 13 amino acids. V lost 4 bases to trimming and J lost 0 bases, with 4 bases between them. Germline loops: CDR1 SGHDT, CDR2 YYEEEE. CDR3 region: CASSLANTGELFF. The CDR3, as DNA: TGTGCCAGCAGCCTTGCGAACACCGGGGAGCTGTTTTTT.

This clonotype was picked up a small number of times. The V call is TRBV30, the J call TRBJ1-1; D is uncertain. The CDR3 runs to 12 residues. The V end lost 3 bases, the J end lost 4 bases, and 9 bases lay between the germline ends. From germline, CDR1 is GTSNPN and CDR2 SVGIG (reference sequence). CDR3 sequence reads: CAWSRHPTEAFF. CDR3 DNA: TGTGCCTGGAGCAGGCATCCCACTGAAGCTTTCTTT.

The table lists this clonotype with many counts. V is TRBV10-3 and J is TRBJ2-1; perhaps TRBD2 as D (5 bases). Germline V gene sequence: CDR1 ENHRY, CDR2 SYGVKD. V lost 7 bases and J lost 13, with 20 bases in between. The length of the CDR3 is 13 residues. The CDR3 reads CAITGTSGGEQFF. The CDR3 DNA is TGTGCCATCACGGGTACTAGTGGTGGTGAACAGTTCTTC.

The V and J genes are TRBV12-3 or TRBV12-4 and TRBJ1-4; no definite D call. V gave up 0 bases and J gave up 3 bases, with 8 bases separating them. The CDR3 extends over 15 amino acids. The CDR3 sequence: CASSLARRANEKLFF. The CDR3 nucleotides read TGTGCCAGCAGTTTAGCGAGACGGGCTAATGAAAAACTGTTTTTT.

This clonotype was seen at least ten times. J is TRBJ1-2 and V is TRBV29-1, with TRBD1 as a possible D gene (6 bases). There are 15 residues in the CDR3. V was clipped by 4 bases and J by 1 base, with 16 bases between them. CDR1 is SQVTM and CDR2 is ANQGSEA in the germline V gene. CDR3 sequence (DNA): TGCAGCGTTGGAAATTGGGGGGCGCTTAACTATGGCTACACCTTC. Residues: CSVGNWGALNYGYTF. The complete variable domain, with remaining parts taken from reference TRBV29-1 and TRBJ1-2, reads SAVISQKPSRDICQRGTSLTIQCQVDSQVTMMFWYRQQPGQSLTLIATANQGSEATYESGFVIDKFPISRPNLTFSTLTVSNMSPEDSSIYLCSVGNWGALNYGYTFGSGTRLTVV.

This clonotype occurred many times. The gene calls are TRBV5-6 and TRBJ1-5; TRBD1 is a possible D gene (6 bases). Germline-derived CDR1 and CDR2 are SGHDT and YYEEEE. The CDR3 extends over 14 amino acids. Trimming shortened V by 3 bases and J by 6 bases, and 13 bases separated the two germline ends. This CDR3 is CASSSTGFGQPQHF. In DNA, the CDR3 is TGTGCCAGCAGCTCCACAGGGTTCGGTCAGCCCCAGCATTTT.

This clonotype was seen a few times. V usage is TRBV7-9 and J usage is TRBJ1-5; 10 nucleotides align to TRBD1. After removal of 5 bases from V and 5 bases from J, the junction contained 6 bases not matched to a gene. CDR1 and CDR2 from the germline V gene are SEHNR and FQNEAQ (reference sequence). The CDR3 covers 15 residues. CDR3 amino acids: CASSRTGGSDQPQHF. CDR3 nucleotides: TGTGCCAGCAGCCGGACAGGGGGATCGGATCAGCCCCAGCATTTT.

This clonotype was detected only a few times. The chain recombines TRBV27 with TRBJ2-1; no reliable D call. V was shortened by 5 bases and J by 8 bases, with 7 bases between the two germline ends. The CDR3 runs to 11 residues. The V gene's germline CDR1 is MNHEY and CDR2 SMNVEV (reference sequence). The CDR3 is CASSSFDEQFF. The DNA of the CDR3 is TGTGCCAGCAGTAGTTTCGATGAGCAGTTCTTC.

This clonotype was counted only a few times. The chain is built from TRBV5-6 and TRBJ2-7, with TRBD1 matching 8 bases. V was clipped by 0 bases and J by 0 bases; unmatched bases: 5. The CDR3 runs 16 residues. In germline, CDR1 is SGHDT, CDR2 YYEEEE. The CDR3 sequence: CASSLAYRGFSYEQYF. CDR3 sequence (DNA): TGTGCCAGCAGCTTGGCCTACAGGGGGTTCTCCTACGAGCAGTACTTC.

Many counts were recorded for this clonotype. The V and J genes are TRBV12-3 or TRBV12-4 and TRBJ2-5; TRBD2 agrees at 15 bases. Trimming at V came to 6 bases and at J to 9 bases, leaving 14 bases not matched to a gene. The CDR3 covers 17 residues. The chain's CDR3 is CASSSGTSGGLAGSQYF. CDR3 in DNA: TGTGCCAGCAGCTCCGGGACTAGCGGGGGGTTGGCGGGGTCCCAGTACTTC.

This clonotype has ten or more counts. The DNA is left out, because the CDR3 cannot be placed on it with certainty; the CDR3 is given as TCRdb lists it. V and J are TRBV12-3 or TRBV12-4 and TRBJ1-4; the table's D gene call, TRBD1, was not cross checked with the DNA. The CDR3 spans 11 amino acids, including both terminal residues. CDR3 loop: CASSSSGVLFF.

This clonotype occurred many times. This chain joins TRBV11-2 and TRBJ1-1, with TRBD1 identical over 7 bases. Germline CDR1 reads SGHAT; CDR2 reads FQNNGV. V lost 0 bases and J lost 7; bases outside the gene matches: 5. The CDR3 loop spans 14 amino acids. CDR3 sequence: CASSLDRAGGEAFF. The CDR3 coding sequence is TGTGCCAGCAGCTTAGATAGGGCAGGGGGTGAAGCTTTCTTT.

This clonotype appeared many times. This chain connects TRBV30 to TRBJ2-7; 12 bases are a match to TRBD1. Germline CDR1 GTSNPN, CDR2 SVGIG (reference sequence). J lost 2 bases, V lost 5 bases, and 7 bases had no gene match. The CDR3 length is 15 residues. The CDR3 spells CAWDPGQGAPYEQYF. CDR3 sequence (DNA): TGTGCCTGGGACCCGGGACAGGGGGCTCCCTACGAGCAGTACTTC.

This clonotype was detected many times. The chain links TRBV29-1 to TRBJ1-2; unclear D gene. CDR1 and CDR2 from the germline V gene are SQVTM and ANQGSEA. With 4 bases removed from V and 4 bases from J, the gap between germline ends came to 7 bases. This CDR3 is built from 11 residues. As DNA, the CDR3 is TGCAGCGTTGTTGTTGGCTATGGCTACACCTTC. Encoded protein: CSVVVGYGYTF. The whole variable domain, remainder taken from reference TRBV29-1 and TRBJ1-2, is SAVISQKPSRDICQRGTSLTIQCQVDSQVTMMFWYRQQPGQSLTLIATANQGSEATYESGFVIDKFPISRPNLTFSTLTVSNMSPEDSSIYLCSVVVGYGYTFGSGTRLTVV.

The sample holds many counts of this clonotype. This chain links TRBV20-1 with TRBJ1-1; the D gene is possibly TRBD1 (5 bases). Germline V CDR1 and CDR2: DFQATT, SNEGSKA (reference sequence). V was clipped by 3 bases and J by 0 bases, with 8 bases between them. The CDR3 is 13 amino acids. The CDR3 loop reads CSASDSLNTEAFF. Written as DNA, the CDR3 is TGCAGTGCTAGCGACAGCTTGAACACTGAAGCTTTCTTT.

This clonotype came up many times. The V call is TRBV3-1, the J call TRBJ2-7, with a weak D call TRBD1 (5 bases). The CDR3 has 15 amino acids. Trimming pared 4 bases from V and 2 bases from J, leaving 15 bases between. CDR1 and CDR2 from the germline V gene are LGHDT and YNNKEL (reference sequence). The chain's CDR3 is CASSPTGQVTYEQYF. The CDR3 coding sequence is TGTGCCAGCAGCCCCACCGGACAAGTAACCTACGAGCAGTACTTC.

Many counts were recorded for this clonotype. The chain joins TRBV7-3 to TRBJ1-2; 7 bases are shared with TRBD1. V lost 1 base to trimming and J lost 6 bases; unmatched junction nucleotides: 2. Germline V gene sequence: CDR1 SGHTA, CDR2 FQGTGA. This CDR3 is 13 amino acids long. CDR3 residues: CASSLSQGDGYTF. CDR3 DNA sequence: TGTGCCAGCAGCTTAAGCCAGGGGGATGGCTACACCTTC. Full variable domain (remainder filled in from reference TRBV7-3 and TRBJ1-2): GAGVSQTPSNKVTEKGKYVELRCDPISGHTALYWYRQSLGQGPEFLIYFQGTGAADDSGLPNDRFFAVRPEGSVSTLKIQRTERGDSAVYLCASSLSQGDGYTFGSGTRLTVV.

This clonotype was seen many times. The rearrangement joins TRBV30 to TRBJ2-3, with unresolved D. Trimming stripped 7 bases from V and 3 bases from J, with 14 bases between. CDR1 is GTSNPN, CDR2 SVGIG, per germline (reference sequence). The CDR3 covers 13 residues. The CDR3 DNA reads as TGTGCCTTACGCTTCGCGGTTACAGATACGCAGTATTTT. Translating gives CALRFAVTDTQYF.

At least ten counts were recorded for this clonotype. The chain recombines TRBV6-4 with TRBJ2-3; 10 bases line up with TRBD2. The germline CDR1 and CDR2 sequences are MRHNA and SNTAGT. This CDR3 spans 14 amino acids. Trimming cost V 8 bases and J 4 bases; bases outside gene matches: 6. The CDR3 here is CASRSGGASDTQYF. The CDR3 coding sequence is TGTGCCAGCCGAAGCGGGGGGGCCTCAGATACGCAGTATTTT.

With regard to this clonotype: A clone one base away is much larger, so this may be a read error. The chain has TRBV7-9 and TRBJ1-1; D is unresolved. V lost 6 bases to trimming and J lost 3 bases, with 11 bases between them. Per germline, CDR1 SEHNR and CDR2 FQNEAQ (reference sequence). This CDR3 comprises 13 residues. This chain's CDR3 is CASRKGEYTEAFF. The CDR3 DNA is TGTGCCAGCAGAAAGGGAGAGTACACTGAAGCTTTCTTT.

This clonotype was recorded many times. The chain couples TRBV6-5 to TRBJ2-3; 8 nucleotides align to TRBD2. Per the germline V gene, CDR1 is MNHEY and CDR2 is SVGAGI. The CDR3 covers 14 residues. The V and J ends lost 8 bases and 2 bases, in that order; junction bases with no gene match: 6. CDR3 sequence reads: CASRRGGDTDTQYF. The CDR3, as DNA: TGTGCCAGCCGCCGGGGGGGAGACACAGATACGCAGTATTTT.

The chain couples TRBV12-3 or TRBV12-4 to TRBJ1-3, with D unresolved. V gave up 3 bases and J gave up 3 bases, with 3 bases separating them. The CDR3 is 12 residues long. As DNA, the CDR3 is TGTGCCAGCAGTTTGTTTGGAAACACCATATATTTT. Its protein product is CASSLFGNTIYF.

The V call is TRBV7-9, the J call TRBJ1-1, with D possibly matching TRBD1 (6 bases). The ends were cut back, 6 bases at V and 0 bases at J, with 20 bases in the middle. The CDR3 is 17 residues long. CDR1 and CDR2 (germline): SEHNR, FQNEAQ (reference sequence). The CDR3 DNA reads as TGTGCCAGCAGTTACGGTCGGGGGGCGGGTGTGAACACTGAAGCTTTCTTT. It codes for CASSYGRGAGVNTEAFF.

This clonotype was seen only a few times. The chain uses TRBV12-3 or TRBV12-4 and TRBJ1-4, with 11 bases that match TRBD1. With 6 bases clipped from V and 8 bases from J, the junction kept 5 bases outside the gene matches. This CDR3 comprises 14 residues. CDR3 sequence reads: CASRLDRGREKLFF. CDR3 DNA sequence: TGTGCCAGCAGACTGGACAGGGGGCGAGAAAAACTGTTTTTT.